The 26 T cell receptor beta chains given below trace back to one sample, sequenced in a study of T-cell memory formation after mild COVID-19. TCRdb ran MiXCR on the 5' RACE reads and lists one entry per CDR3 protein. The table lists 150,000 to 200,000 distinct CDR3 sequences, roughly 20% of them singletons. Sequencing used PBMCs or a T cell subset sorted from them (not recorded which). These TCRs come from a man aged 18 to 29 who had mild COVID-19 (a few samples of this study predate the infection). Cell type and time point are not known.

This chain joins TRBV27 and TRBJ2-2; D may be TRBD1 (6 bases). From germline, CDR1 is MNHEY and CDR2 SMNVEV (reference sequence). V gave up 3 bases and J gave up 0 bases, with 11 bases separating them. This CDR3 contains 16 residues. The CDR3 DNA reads TGTGCCAGCAGTTTCCTGGGACACCCGAACACCGGGGAGCTGTTTTTT. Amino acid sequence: CASSFLGHPNTGELFF.

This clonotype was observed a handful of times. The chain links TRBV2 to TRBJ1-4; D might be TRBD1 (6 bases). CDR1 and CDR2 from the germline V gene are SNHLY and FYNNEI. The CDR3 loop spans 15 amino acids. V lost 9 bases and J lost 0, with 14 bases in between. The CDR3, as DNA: TGTGCCAGTACAACAGGGATTACAACTAATGAAAAACTGTTTTTT. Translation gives CASTTGITTNEKLFF.

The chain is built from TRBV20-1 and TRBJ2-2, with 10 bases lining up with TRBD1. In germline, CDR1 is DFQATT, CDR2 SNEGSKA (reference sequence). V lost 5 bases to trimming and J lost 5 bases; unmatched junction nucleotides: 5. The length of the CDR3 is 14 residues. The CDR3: CSAGRDRGTGELFF. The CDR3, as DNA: TGCAGTGCTGGCCGGGACAGGGGTACCGGGGAGCTGTTTTTT.

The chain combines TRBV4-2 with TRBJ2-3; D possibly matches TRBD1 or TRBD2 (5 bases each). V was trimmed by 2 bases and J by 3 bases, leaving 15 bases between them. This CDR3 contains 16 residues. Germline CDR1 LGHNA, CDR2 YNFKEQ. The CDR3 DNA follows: TGTGCCAGCAGCCAATCTCCGGGGCGGGCTACAGATACGCAGTATTTT. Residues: CASSQSPGRATDTQYF.

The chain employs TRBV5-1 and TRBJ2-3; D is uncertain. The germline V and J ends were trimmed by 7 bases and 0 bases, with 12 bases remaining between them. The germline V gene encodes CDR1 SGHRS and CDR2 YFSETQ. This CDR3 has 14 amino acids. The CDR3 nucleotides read TGCGCCAGCCGCATGGCACAGAGCACAGATACGCAGTATTTT. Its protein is CASRMAQSTDTQYF. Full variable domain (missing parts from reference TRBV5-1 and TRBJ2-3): KAGVTQTPRYLIKTRGQQVTLSCSPISGHRSVSWYQQTPGQGLQFLFEYFSETQRNKGNFPGRFSGRQFSNSRSEMNVSTLELGDSALYLCASRMAQSTDTQYFGPGTRLTVL.

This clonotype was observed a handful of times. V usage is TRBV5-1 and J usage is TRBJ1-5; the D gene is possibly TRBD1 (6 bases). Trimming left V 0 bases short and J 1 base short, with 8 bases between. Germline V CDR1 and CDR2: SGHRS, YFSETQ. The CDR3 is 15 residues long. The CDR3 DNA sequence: TGCGCCAGCAGCTTGGCAGGGGAGAGCAATCAGCCCCAGCATTTT. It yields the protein CASSLAGESNQPQHF.

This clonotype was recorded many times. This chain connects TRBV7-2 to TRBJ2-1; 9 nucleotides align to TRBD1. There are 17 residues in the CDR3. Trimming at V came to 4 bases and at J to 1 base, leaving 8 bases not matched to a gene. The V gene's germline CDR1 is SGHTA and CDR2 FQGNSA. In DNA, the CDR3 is TGTGCCAGCAGCTCCCCAACAGGGGGCTTGTCCTACAATGAGCAGTTCTTC. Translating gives CASSSPTGGLSYNEQFF.

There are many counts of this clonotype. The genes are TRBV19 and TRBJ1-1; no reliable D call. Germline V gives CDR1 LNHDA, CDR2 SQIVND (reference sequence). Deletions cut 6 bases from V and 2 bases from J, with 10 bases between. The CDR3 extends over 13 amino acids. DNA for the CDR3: TGTGCCAGTAGCCGCGGGGTTAACACTGAAGCTTTCTTT. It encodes CASSRGVNTEAFF.

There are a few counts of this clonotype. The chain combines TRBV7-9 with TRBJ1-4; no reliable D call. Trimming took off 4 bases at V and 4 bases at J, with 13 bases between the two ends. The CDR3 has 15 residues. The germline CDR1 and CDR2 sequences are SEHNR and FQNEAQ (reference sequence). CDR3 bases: TGTGCCAGCAGCTCCGGACTGACTCTTAATGAAAAACTGTTTTTT. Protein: CASSSGLTLNEKLFF.

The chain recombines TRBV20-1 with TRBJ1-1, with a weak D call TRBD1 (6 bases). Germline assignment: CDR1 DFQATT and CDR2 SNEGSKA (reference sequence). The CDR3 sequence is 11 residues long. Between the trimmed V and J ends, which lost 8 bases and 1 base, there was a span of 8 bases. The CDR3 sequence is CSYRENTEAFF. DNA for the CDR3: TGCAGTTACAGGGAGAACACTGAAGCTTTCTTT.

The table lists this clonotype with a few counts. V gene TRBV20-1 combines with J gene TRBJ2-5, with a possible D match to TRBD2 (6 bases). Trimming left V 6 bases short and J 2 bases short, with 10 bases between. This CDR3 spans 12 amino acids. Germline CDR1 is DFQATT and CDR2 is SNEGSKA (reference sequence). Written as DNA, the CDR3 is TGCAGTGCCCTGGGACTGCAAGAGACCCAGTACTTC. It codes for CSALGLQETQYF.

The CDR3 here is CSARSDRDRQPQHF. The DNA for the CDR3 is TGCAGTGCTAGATCCGACAGGGACAGGCAGCCCCAGCATTTT. This chain links TRBV20-1 with TRBJ1-5; 8 positions agree with TRBD1. CDR1 is DFQATT, CDR2 SNEGSKA, per germline (reference sequence). This CDR3 has 14 amino acids. With V trimmed by 2 bases and J by 7 bases, 7 bases remained unmatched.

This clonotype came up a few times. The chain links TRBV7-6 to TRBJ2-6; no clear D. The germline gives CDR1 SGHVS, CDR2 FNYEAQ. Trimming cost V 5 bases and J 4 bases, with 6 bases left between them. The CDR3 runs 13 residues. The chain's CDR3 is CASSRAGANVLTF. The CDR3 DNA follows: TGTGCCAGCAGCAGGGCGGGGGCCAACGTCCTGACTTTC.

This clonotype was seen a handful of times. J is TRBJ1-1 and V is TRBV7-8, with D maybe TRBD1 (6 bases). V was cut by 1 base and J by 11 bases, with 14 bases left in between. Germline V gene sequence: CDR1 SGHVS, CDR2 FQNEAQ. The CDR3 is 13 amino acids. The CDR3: CASSLEWGREAFF. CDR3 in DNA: TGTGCCAGCAGCTTAGAATGGGGGCGCGAGGCTTTCTTT. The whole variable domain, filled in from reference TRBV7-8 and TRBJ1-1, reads GAGVSQSPRYKVAKRGQDVALRCDPISGHVSLFWYQQALGQGPEFLTYFQNEAQLDKSGLPSDRFFAERPEGSVSTLKIQRTQQEDSAVYLCASSLEWGREAFFGQGTRLTVV.

CDR3: CASRDGSNQPQHF. The DNA of the CDR3 is TGTGCCAGCAGGGATGGAAGCAATCAGCCCCAGCATTTT. The chain has TRBV12-3 or TRBV12-4 and TRBJ1-5; D unclear. CDR3 length equals 13 residues. V lost 6 bases, J lost 1 base, and 7 bases lay in between.

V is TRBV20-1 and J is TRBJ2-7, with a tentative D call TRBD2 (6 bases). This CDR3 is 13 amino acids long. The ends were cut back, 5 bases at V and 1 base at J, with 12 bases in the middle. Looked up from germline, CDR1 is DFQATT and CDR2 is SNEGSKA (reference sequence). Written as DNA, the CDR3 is TGCAGTGCTGCTCGGGGGTATTCCTACGAGCAGTACTTC. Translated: CSAARGYSYEQYF.

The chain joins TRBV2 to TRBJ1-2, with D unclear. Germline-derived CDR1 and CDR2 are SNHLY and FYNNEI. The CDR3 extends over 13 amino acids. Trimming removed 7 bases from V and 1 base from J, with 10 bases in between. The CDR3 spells CASIGKINYGYTF. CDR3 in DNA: TGTGCCAGCATAGGCAAGATTAACTATGGCTACACCTTC.

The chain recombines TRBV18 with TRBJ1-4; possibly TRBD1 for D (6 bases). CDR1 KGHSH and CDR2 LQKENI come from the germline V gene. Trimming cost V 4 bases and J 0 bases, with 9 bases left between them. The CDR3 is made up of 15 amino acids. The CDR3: CASSLWTATNEKLFF. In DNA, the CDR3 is TGTGCCAGCTCACTGTGGACAGCAACTAATGAAAAACTGTTTTTT.

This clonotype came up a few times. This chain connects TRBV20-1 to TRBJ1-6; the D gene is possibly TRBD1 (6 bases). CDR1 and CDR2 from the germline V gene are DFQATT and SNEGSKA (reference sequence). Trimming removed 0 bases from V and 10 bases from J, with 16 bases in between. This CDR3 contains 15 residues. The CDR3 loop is CSARDIQGNRSPLHF. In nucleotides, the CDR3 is TGCAGTGCTAGAGATATCCAGGGGAATCGATCACCCCTCCACTTT.

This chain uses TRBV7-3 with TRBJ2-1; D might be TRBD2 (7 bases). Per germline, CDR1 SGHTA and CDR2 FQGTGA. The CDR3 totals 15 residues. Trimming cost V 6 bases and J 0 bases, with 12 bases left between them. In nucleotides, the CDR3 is TGTGCCAGCAGTACGGGGGGCCTCTCCTACAATGAGCAGTTCTTC. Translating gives CASSTGGLSYNEQFF. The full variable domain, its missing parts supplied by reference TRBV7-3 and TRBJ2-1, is GAGVSQTPSNKVTEKGKYVELRCDPISGHTALYWYRQSLGQGPEFLIYFQGTGAADDSGLPNDRFFAVRPEGSVSTLKIQRTERGDSAVYLCASSTGGLSYNEQFFGPGTRLTVL.

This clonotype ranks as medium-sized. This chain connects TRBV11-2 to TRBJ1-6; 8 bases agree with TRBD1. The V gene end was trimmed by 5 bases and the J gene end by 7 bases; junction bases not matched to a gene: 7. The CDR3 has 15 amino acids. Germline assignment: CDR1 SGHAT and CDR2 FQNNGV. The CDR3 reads CASSRQGPTNSPLHF. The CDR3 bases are TGTGCCAGCAGCAGACAGGGGCCTACCAATTCACCCCTCCACTTT.

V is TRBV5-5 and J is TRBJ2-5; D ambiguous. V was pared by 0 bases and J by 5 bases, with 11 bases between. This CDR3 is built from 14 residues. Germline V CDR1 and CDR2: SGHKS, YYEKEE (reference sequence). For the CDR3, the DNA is TGTGCCAGCAGCTTGGAGGGTAGCAGGGAGACCCAGTACTTC. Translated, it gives CASSLEGSRETQYF.

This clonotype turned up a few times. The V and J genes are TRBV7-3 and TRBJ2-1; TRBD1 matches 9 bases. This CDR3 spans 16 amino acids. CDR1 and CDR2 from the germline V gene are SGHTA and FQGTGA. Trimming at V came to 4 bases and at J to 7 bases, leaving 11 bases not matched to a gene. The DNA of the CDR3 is TGTGCCAGCAGCTGGGGTGGGACAGGGAAATTAAATGAGCAGTTCTTC. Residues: CASSWGGTGKLNEQFF.

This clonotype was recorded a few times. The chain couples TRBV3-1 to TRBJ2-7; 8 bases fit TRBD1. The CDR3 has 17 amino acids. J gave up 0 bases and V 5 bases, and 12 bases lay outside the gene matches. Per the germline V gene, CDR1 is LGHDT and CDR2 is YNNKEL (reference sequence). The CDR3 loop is CASSAMTGVFFSYEQYF. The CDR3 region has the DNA TGTGCCAGCAGCGCAATGACAGGGGTGTTTTTCTCCTACGAGCAGTACTTC.

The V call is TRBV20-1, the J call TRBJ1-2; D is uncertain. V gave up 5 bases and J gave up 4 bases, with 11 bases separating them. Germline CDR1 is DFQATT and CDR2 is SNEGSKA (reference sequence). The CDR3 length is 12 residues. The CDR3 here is CSASPEFYGYTF. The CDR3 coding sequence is TGCAGTGCTTCCCCCGAGTTCTATGGCTACACCTTC.

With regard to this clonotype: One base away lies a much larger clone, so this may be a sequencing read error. This CDR3 reads CARSPAAPATDTQYF. CDR3 sequence (DNA): TGTGCCAGAAGCCCAGCGGCCCCGGCTACAGATACGCAGTATTTT. This chain links TRBV27 with TRBJ2-3, with a possible D match to TRBD2 (5 bases). V lost 9 bases and J lost 3, with 19 bases in between. The V gene's germline CDR1 is MNHEY and CDR2 SMNVEV (reference sequence). The CDR3 totals 15 residues.